Listed below are T cell receptor beta chains from one sample, sequenced in a study of regulatory T cells in long-lasting Graves disease. One entry per CDR3 protein results from TCRdb running MiXCR on the multiplex PCR reads. The sample lists under 300,000 distinct CDR3 sequences, 20% to 25% occurring once. The sample was peripheral blood mononuclear cells (PBMCs), taken at new diagnosis, from a patient treated with antithyroid drugs. Source of these receptors: a female donor with Graves disease. Each CDR3 is given with its conserved first and last residue. Fields, in order: D gene, J gene, clone size, V gene, CDR3 protein, CDR3 DNA. The D gene is left open where the match is weak. Some rows mark clone size as missing; the rest say once, few, many or name a class of expanded clone.

NA,TRBJ1-2,NA,TRBV20-1,CSARAGFYGYTF,TGCAGTGCTAGAGCTGGGTTCTATGGCTACACCTTC
TRBD2,TRBJ2-3,many,TRBV18,CASSPRAGNTDTQYF,TGTGCCAGCTCACCACGAGCGGGGAACACAGATACGCAGTATTTT
TRBD2,TRBJ2-7,NA,TRBV12-3/TRBV12-4,CASSPGLGGGRAQYF,TGTGCCAGCAGTCCTGGACTCGGCGGGGGGAGGGCCCAGTACTTC
TRBD2,TRBJ2-5,many,TRBV11-3,CASSLMASGTFQETQYF,TGTGCCAGCAGCTTAATGGCTAGCGGGACCTTCCAAGAGACCCAGTACTTC
NA,TRBJ1-3,many,TRBV12-3/TRBV12-4,CASSLERTAGNTIYF,TGTGCCAGCAGTTTAGAACGGACAGCTGGAAACACCATATATTTT
NA,TRBJ2-5,many,TRBV20-1,CSARDRGVQETQYF,TGCAGTGCTAGAGATCGTGGTGTCCAAGAGACCCAGTACTTC
TRBD2,TRBJ2-7,many,TRBV20-1,CSATSGGTSYEQYF,TGCAGTGCTACCAGCGGGGGAACCTCCTACGAGCAGTACTTC
TRBD1,TRBJ2-1,few,TRBV4-1,CASSQDTTTGNVKNEQFF,TGCGCCAGCAGCCAGGACACGACGACAGGGAATGTGAAGAATGAGCAGTTCTTC
TRBD2,TRBJ2-7,NA,TRBV2,CASSWGLAGHEQYF,TGTGCCAGCAGTTGGGGACTAGCGGGTCACGAGCAGTACTTC
TRBD1,TRBJ2-1,few,TRBV15,CATVLAGGGTYNEQFF,TGTGCCACCGTTTTAGCAGGGGGCGGCACCTACAATGAGCAGTTCTTC
NA,TRBJ1-5,NA,TRBV29-1,CSVEPGQGQPQHF,TGCAGCGTTGAGCCAGGGCAAGGTCAGCCCCAGCATTTT
TRBD1,TRBJ1-2,many,TRBV19,CASLSGQNYGYTF,TGTGCCAGTCTCTCGGGACAGAACTATGGCTACACCTTC
NA,TRBJ2-3,many,TRBV3-2,CASSQEEHRGDTQYF,TGTGCCAGCAGCCAAGAAGAACACCGCGGAGATACGCAGTATTTT
TRBD2,TRBJ2-3,many,TRBV2,CASRERTSGDRDTQYF,TGTGCCAGCAGAGAGAGGACTAGCGGGGACCGAGATACGCAGTATTTT
NA,TRBJ2-1,few,TRBV4-3,CASSQDFSGSYNEQFF,TGCGCCAGCAGCCAAGATTTTTCCGGCTCCTACAATGAGCAGTTCTTC
NA,TRBJ1-1,many,TRBV24-1,CATRSRGKNTEAFF,TGTGCCACCCGATCCAGGGGTAAGAACACTGAAGCTTTCTTT
NA,TRBJ1-2,NA,TRBV4-3,CASRNQVGAGGYTF,TGCGCCAGCAGAAATCAAGTGGGGGCTGGTGGCTACACCTTC
TRBD1,TRBJ1-1,many,TRBV6-1,CASRTGQGFANTEAFF,TGTGCCAGCCGCACGGGACAGGGTTTTGCCAACACTGAAGCTTTCTTT
NA,TRBJ1-1,many,TRBV29-1,CSVVISGAPNTEAFF,TGCAGCGTTGTTATTTCAGGGGCCCCCAACACTGAAGCTTTCTTT
NA,TRBJ2-4,many,TRBV7-2,CASSLGVPKNIQYF,TGTGCCAGCAGCTTAGGAGTCCCAAAAAACATTCAGTACTTC
NA,TRBJ1-2,many,TRBV4-1,CASSQDQNTNYGYTF,TGCGCCAGCAGCCAAGATCAGAATACTAACTATGGCTACACCTTC
NA,TRBJ2-7,many,TRBV6-8,CASSPRTVSYEQYF,TGTGCCAGCAGCCCCAGGACAGTCTCCTACGAGCAGTACTTC
TRBD2,TRBJ2-3,many,TRBV20-1,CSARAGLAGGPDTQYF,TGCAGTGCTAGAGCCGGACTAGCGGGGGGACCAGATACGCAGTATTTT
NA,TRBJ2-5,many,TRBV7-2,CASSHREETQYF,TGTGCCAGCAGCCACAGGGAGGAGACCCAGTACTTC
NA,TRBJ2-1,few,TRBV10-3,CAISGPSRNEQFF,TGTGCCATCAGCGGGCCCTCGCGCAATGAGCAGTTCTTC
NA,TRBJ2-5,many,TRBV7-2,CASSLQRPGETQYF,TGTGCCAGCAGCTTACAGCGCCCGGGGGAGACCCAGTACTTC
TRBD1,TRBJ2-7,NA,TRBV27,CASSGQGASEQYF,TGTGCCAGCAGTGGACAGGGGGCGAGTGAGCAGTACTTC
NA,TRBJ1-1,NA,TRBV19,CASSRLKGMGTEAFF,TGTGCCAGTAGTAGACTAAAGGGGATGGGCACTGAAGCTTTCTTT
TRBD2,TRBJ2-7,few,TRBV20-1,CSALALAGNYEQYF,TGCAGTGCCCTAGCGCTAGCGGGAAACTACGAGCAGTACTTC
TRBD1,TRBJ1-5,many,TRBV12-3/TRBV12-4,CASSAWGQGGNQPQHF,TGTGCCAGCAGTGCGTGGGGACAGGGGGGAAATCAGCCCCAGCATTTT
TRBD1,TRBJ1-4,once,TRBV2,CASSEERDREKLFF,TGTGCCAGCAGTGAAGAAAGGGACAGGGAAAAACTGTTTTTT
NA,TRBJ1-1,few,TRBV25-1,CASSDRGIGAFF,TGTGCCAGCAGTGACCGGGGGATTGGGGCTTTCTTT
NA,TRBJ1-1,NA,TRBV6-2/TRBV6-3,CASSYFRNTEAFF,TGTGCCAGCAGTTACTTTCGGAACACTGAAGCTTTCTTT
TRBD1,TRBJ1-4,many,TRBV20-1,CSARGRQGRGEKLFF,TGCAGTGCTAGAGGGCGACAGGGCAGAGGTGAAAAACTGTTTTTT
NA,TRBJ1-2,few,TRBV6-2/TRBV6-3,CASSAAVGNYGYTF,TGTGCCAGCAGTGCAGCAGTTGGGAACTATGGCTACACCTTC
NA,TRBJ2-7,many,TRBV28,CASSSQGLRSYEQYF,TGTGCCAGCAGTTCCCAGGGTTTGAGGTCCTACGAGCAGTACTTC
NA,TRBJ2-7,many,TRBV5-1,CASSWRGDRLYEQYF,TGCGCCAGCAGCTGGAGGGGGGATCGGCTTTACGAGCAGTACTTC
TRBD1,TRBJ2-5,NA,TRBV18,CASSPGQGAETQYF,TGTGCCAGCAGTCCGGGACAGGGGGCGGAGACCCAGTACTTC
TRBD1,TRBJ1-2,many,TRBV28,CASSTPDRGNYGYTF,TGTGCCAGCAGCACCCCGGACAGGGGCAACTATGGCTACACCTTC
TRBD2,TRBJ2-5,many,TRBV6-1,CASSPLWGRVQETQYF,TGTGCCAGCAGTCCCCTGTGGGGGAGGGTACAAGAGACCCAGTACTTC
NA,TRBJ2-3,many,TRBV29-1,CSVATIGRADTQYF,TGCAGCGTGGCTACCATAGGCAGGGCGGATACGCAGTATTTT
TRBD2,TRBJ2-1,many,TRBV20-1,CSVSTPSGGYNEQFF,TGCAGTGTTAGCACCCCTAGCGGGGGTTACAATGAGCAGTTCTTC